The present entry profiles one T cell receptor beta chain with its context. The CDR3 contains 14 residues. V dropped 2 bases and J dropped 4 bases, with 12 bases sitting between them. Germline V gene lookup returns CDR1 GTSNPN and CDR2 SVGIG (reference sequence). This record belongs to a study of blood T cell repertoires in COVID-19. At the level of the study: Material from acute and convalescent COVID-19 was sourced from the United States, Italy and Spain. PBMCs, B-cell-depleted T cells, or T cells provided the cDNA or gDNA that made up the material.

The authors' processing: Amplified reference gene primers provided the basis for estimating nucleated cell counts. Profiled with immunoSEQ multiplex PCR; TCRdb holds only in-frame clones, not every one. V, J and clone size were drawn from that table, and D and trimming were deduced from the DNA. This sample yields about 170,000 clones, of which approximately 87% are seen a single time; roughly 3.7% belongs to the top ten. The receptor comes from a man between 18 and 35 years old with active or convalescent COVID-19. Sequencing input: peripheral blood. V gene TRBV30 combines with J gene TRBJ1-3; D is perhaps TRBD1 (6 bases). CDR3 loop: CAWSSGQYGNTIYF. The CDR3 region has the DNA TGTGCCTGGAGTAGTGGACAGTACGGAAACACCATATATTTT.